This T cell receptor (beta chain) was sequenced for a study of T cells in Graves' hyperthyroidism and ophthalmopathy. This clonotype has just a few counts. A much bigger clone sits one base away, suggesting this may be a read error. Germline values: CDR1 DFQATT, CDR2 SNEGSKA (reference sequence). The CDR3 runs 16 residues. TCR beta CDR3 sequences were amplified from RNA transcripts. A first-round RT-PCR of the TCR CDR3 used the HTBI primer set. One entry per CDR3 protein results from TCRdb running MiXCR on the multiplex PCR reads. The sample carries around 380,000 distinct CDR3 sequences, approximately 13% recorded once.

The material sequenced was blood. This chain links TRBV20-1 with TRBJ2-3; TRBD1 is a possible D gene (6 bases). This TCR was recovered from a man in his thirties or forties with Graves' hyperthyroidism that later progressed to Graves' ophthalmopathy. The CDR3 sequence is CSAREQGRLYTATQYF. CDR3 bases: TGCAGTGCTAGAGAGCAGGGGCGTCTCTACACAGCTACGCAGTATTTT.